The 8 T cell receptor beta chains below all came from one sample that was sequenced in a study of regulatory T cells in long-lasting Graves disease. The time point here: newly diagnosed GD, antithyroid drugs for less than 3 months. Researchers made the TCR library from RNA that was extracted from PBMCs. Combining iRepertoire HTBI primers with Arm-PCR of CDR3 regions, the authors built TCR beta libraries. Via MiXCR, TCRdb re-called the multiplex PCR reads, giving one row per CDR3 protein. The sample consists of approximately 440,000 distinct CDR3 sequences, under 20% of them appearing once. The same sample was also studied in work on T cells in Graves' hyperthyroidism and ophthalmopathy.

The sequenced sample was peripheral blood mononuclear cells (PBMCs), obtained at new diagnosis, from a patient treated with antithyroid drugs. The receptor source for this set is a man between 40 and 49 years old with Graves disease.

Points on this clonotype: This sequence may be a read error, since a much larger clone differs from it by one base. V gene TRBV6-2 or TRBV6-3 combines with J gene TRBJ2-3; D is undetermined. This CDR3 has 14 amino acids. V dropped 5 bases and J dropped 4 bases, with 13 bases sitting between them. Germline CDR1 is MNHEY and CDR2 is SVGEGT. The CDR3 DNA sequence: TGTGCCAGCAGTGATCTCGGCTTATCAGATACGCAGTATTTT. It encodes CASSDLGLSDTQYF.

This clonotype was seen many times. The CDR3: CASSQDGTSFDEQFF. The CDR3 DNA is TGTGCCAGCAGCCAAGACGGGACTAGCTTCGATGAGCAGTTCTTC. The chain recombines TRBV3-1 with TRBJ2-1; TRBD2 aligns across 9 bases. Germline values: CDR1 LGHDT, CDR2 YNNKEL (reference sequence). Germline trimming cut 0 bases from V and 8 bases from J; bases unmatched to any gene: 5. CDR3 length equals 15 residues.

This clonotype turned up a few times. The chain is built from TRBV4-2 and TRBJ2-3; 12 positions agree with TRBD2. Germline V gene data show CDR1 as LGHNA and CDR2 as YNFKEQ. V was clipped by 0 bases and J by 4 bases; unmatched bases: 5. The length of the CDR3 is 17 residues. CDR3 sequence: CASSQDRTSGIADTQYF. CDR3 in DNA: TGTGCCAGCAGCCAAGATAGGACTAGCGGGATTGCAGATACGCAGTATTTT.

This clonotype was seen at least ten times. J is TRBJ1-1 and V is TRBV28; D not certain. The CDR3 contains 14 residues. Per the germline V gene, CDR1 is MDHEN and CDR2 is SYDVKM. Trimming cost V 3 bases and J 4 bases, with 12 bases left between them. The CDR3 sequence: CASSLGGYTTEAFF. The CDR3, as DNA: TGTGCCAGCAGTTTGGGCGGGTATACCACTGAAGCTTTCTTT.

This clonotype was recorded at least ten times. The genes are TRBV5-1 and TRBJ2-1; possible D gene TRBD1, 6 bases. Germline V gene lookup returns CDR1 SGHRS and CDR2 YFSETQ. V gave up 4 bases and J gave up 7 bases, with 18 bases separating them. The length of the CDR3 is 15 residues. This CDR3 reads CASSTGNPSLNEQFF. CDR3 bases: TGCGCCAGCAGCACAGGGAATCCTTCTCTTAATGAGCAGTTCTTC.

The chain uses TRBV9 and TRBJ1-2; 9 nucleotides align to TRBD1. The V gene end was trimmed by 4 bases and the J gene end by 4 bases; junction bases not matched to a gene: 11. Germline CDR1 SGDLS, CDR2 YYNGEE. The CDR3 totals 16 residues. The CDR3 loop reads CASSIDLTDRGYGYTF. For the CDR3, the DNA is TGTGCCAGCAGCATAGACCTTACGGACAGGGGCTATGGCTACACCTTC.

This clonotype came up many times. The CDR3 region has the DNA TGTGCCAGCTCCCCCGGGACAGGGGGCAGAGAGACCCAGTACTTC. This encodes CASSPGTGGRETQYF. V is TRBV18 and J is TRBJ2-5; 12 nucleotides line up with TRBD1. Germline CDR1 reads KGHSH; CDR2 reads LQKENI. This CDR3 contains 15 residues. Trimming cost V 6 bases and J 4 bases; bases outside gene matches: 6.

This clonotype was detected many times. This chain uses TRBV2 with TRBJ1-2, with D maybe TRBD1 (5 bases). V was cut by 3 bases and J by 7 bases, with 18 bases left in between. This CDR3 contains 15 residues. CDR1 and CDR2 (germline): SNHLY, FYNNEI. The CDR3 DNA follows: TGTGCCAGCAGTGAGGCGGTTGAGGGGCGAGGTGGCTACACCTTC. It encodes CASSEAVEGRGGYTF. Full variable domain (rest looked up from reference TRBV2 and TRBJ1-2): EPEVTQTPSHQVTQMGQEVILRCVPISNHLYFYWYRQILGQKVEFLVSFYNNEISEKSEIFDDQFSVERPDGSNFTLKIRSTKLEDSAMYFCASSEAVEGRGGYTFGSGTRLTVV.